One sample yielded the 4 T cell receptor beta chains listed below, sequenced in a study of cytomegalovirus exposure and HLA in healthy donors. 60 Vbeta and 13 Jbeta primers were used in PCR. This table comes from immunoSEQ multiplex PCR, and its TCRdb copy is limited to in-frame clones, with some not included. The sample shows about 180,000 clones, 65% to 90% of them seen only once. Sequencing was done on a sample of PBMCs. The receptors derive from a girl aged 2 to 10 in good health and CMV-seropositive.

The chain couples TRBV7-2 to TRBJ2-3, with D uncertain. The CDR3 covers 13 residues. In germline, CDR1 is SGHTA, CDR2 FQGNSA. The ends were cut back, 2 bases at V and 4 bases at J, with 7 bases in the middle. CDR3 loop: CASSLLTSDTQYF. The CDR3 region has the DNA TGTGCCAGCAGCTTATTAACATCAGATACGCAGTATTTT.

The rearrangement links TRBV6-6 to TRBJ2-5; unclear D gene. Trimming removed 2 bases at V and 1 base at J, with 11 bases between. This CDR3 is built from 15 residues. The germline gives CDR1 MNHNY, CDR2 SVGAGI (reference sequence). DNA of the CDR3: TGTGCCAGCAGTTACGGGTTCAACAGCCAAGAGACCCAGTACTTC. Amino acid sequence: CASSYGFNSQETQYF.

J is TRBJ2-1 and V is TRBV7-3, with 15 bases aligning to TRBD2. Looked up from germline, CDR1 is SGHTA and CDR2 is FQGTGA. Losses at the gene ends were 3 bases for V and 10 bases for J; bases not matched to a gene: 7. The CDR3 spans 16 residues. The CDR3 bases are TGTGCCAGCAGCTTTGGACTAGCGGGAGGGCCAGGCGAGCAGTTCTTC. This translates into CASSFGLAGGPGEQFF. Variable domain in full (rest from reference TRBV7-3 and TRBJ2-1): GAGVSQTPSNKVTEKGKYVELRCDPISGHTALYWYRQSLGQGPEFLIYFQGTGAADDSGLPNDRFFAVRPEGSVSTLKIQRTERGDSAVYLCASSFGLAGGPGEQFFGPGTRLTVL.

This chain links TRBV7-6 with TRBJ2-7; 8 bases align to TRBD2. This CDR3 has 15 amino acids. The germline gives CDR1 SGHVS, CDR2 FNYEAQ. J was trimmed by 3 bases and V by 2 bases; bases with no gene match: 6. CDR3 DNA sequence: TGTGCCAGCAGCTTAAGGACTAGCCCAGTCTACGAGCAGTACTTC. It yields the protein CASSLRTSPVYEQYF.